Each of the 18 T cell receptor beta chains below was sequenced from the same sample in a study of cytomegalovirus exposure and HLA in healthy donors. The PCR employed 60 Vbeta primers together with 13 Jbeta primers. Here immunoSEQ multiplex PCR was the method, and the copy in TCRdb shows in-frame clones only, minus some. In the table there are over 55,000 clones, approximately 92% of which are singletons. Specimen: PBMCs. Receptor source: a woman under 40 in good health and CMV-seropositive.

The rearrangement links TRBV28 to TRBJ2-3, with D unresolved. V was pared by 1 base and J by 9 bases, with 11 bases between. The CDR3 extends over 13 amino acids. CDR1 is MDHEN, CDR2 SYDVKM, per germline. This CDR3 is CASSLYLLRTQYF. CDR3 sequence (DNA): TGTGCCAGCAGTTTATACCTGTTACGGACGCAGTATTTT.

CDR3 sequence: CASSEGTGPIRHPYEQYF. DNA for the CDR3: TGTGCCAGCAGTGAAGGGACAGGGCCAATCCGCCATCCCTACGAGCAGTACTTC. The chain employs TRBV2 and TRBJ2-7; 8 positions match TRBD1. In germline, CDR1 is SNHLY, CDR2 FYNNEI. This CDR3 is built from 18 residues. Trimming cost V 1 base and J 2 bases; bases outside gene matches: 13. The complete variable domain, with remaining parts taken from reference TRBV2 and TRBJ2-7, reads EPEVTQTPSHQVTQMGQEVILRCVPISNHLYFYWYRQILGQKVEFLVSFYNNEISEKSEIFDDQFSVERPDGSNFTLKIRSTKLEDSAMYFCASSEGTGPIRHPYEQYFGPGTRLTVT.

The rearrangement uses TRBV11-1 and TRBJ2-7, with 12 bases matching TRBD1. Unmatched junction bases numbered 9, after V lost 5 bases and J lost 4 bases. Germline loops: CDR1 SGHAT, CDR2 FQDESV (reference sequence). The CDR3 is 16 residues long. CDR3: CASSRDPGQGAYEQYF. Here the CDR3 DNA reads TGTGCCAGCAGCCGAGACCCGGGACAGGGGGCTTACGAGCAGTACTTC. The whole variable domain, remainder taken from reference TRBV11-1 and TRBJ2-7, is EAEVAQSPRYKITEKSQAVAFWCDPISGHATLYWYRQILGQGPELLVQFQDESVVDDSQLPKDRFSAERLKGVDSTLKIQPAELGDSAMYLCASSRDPGQGAYEQYFGPGTRLTVT.

This clone was found once. The rearrangement uses TRBV19 and TRBJ1-3; unclear D gene. V shed 6 bases and J shed 3 bases, with 24 bases lying between them. This CDR3 has 18 amino acids. Germline CDR1 reads LNHDA; CDR2 reads SQIVND (reference sequence). The CDR3 DNA sequence: TGTGCCAGTAGCCGAGCCCTAGGTCAGAGCATCGGTGGAAACACCATATATTTT. This encodes CASSRALGQSIGGNTIYF.

The J gene is TRBJ2-1, the V gene TRBV6-1, with D maybe TRBD2 (6 bases). Trimming shortened V by 7 bases and J by 2 bases, and 12 bases separated the two germline ends. Per germline, CDR1 MNHNS and CDR2 SASEGT. The CDR3 loop spans 14 amino acids. CDR3 DNA: TGTGCCAGCATTCCCGGGAGCCCCTACAATGAGCAGTTCTTC. It translates to CASIPGSPYNEQFF.

The gene calls are TRBV6-6 and TRBJ2-3, with 9 bases matching TRBD1. Losses at the gene ends were 2 bases for V and 6 bases for J; bases not matched to a gene: 6. CDR1 and CDR2 from the germline V gene are MNHNY and SVGAGI (reference sequence). The CDR3 has 15 amino acids. Here the CDR3 reads CASSYGQGRVDTQYF. The CDR3 DNA reads TGTGCCAGCAGTTACGGACAGGGGCGTGTGGATACGCAGTATTTT.

This clone appeared a single time. The chain uses TRBV7-6 and TRBJ1-4; the D gene is possibly TRBD1 (5 bases). Germline CDR1 SGHVS, CDR2 FNYEAQ. This CDR3 comprises 15 residues. V lost 5 bases and J lost 7, with 17 bases in between. CDR3 sequence: CASSPGGGMREKLFF. In DNA form, the CDR3 reads TGTGCCAGCAGCCCCGGGGGAGGGATGCGTGAAAAACTGTTTTTT.

The CDR3 nucleotides are TGTGCCAGCAGCTTAGCTGGTTTGGCATTTCAGCAGTACTTC. Residues: CASSLAGLAFQQYF. The rearrangement links TRBV7-9 to TRBJ2-7; D uncertain. The CDR3 runs to 14 residues. Germline values: CDR1 SEHNR, CDR2 FQNEAQ (reference sequence). V lost 0 bases and J lost 8, with 14 bases in between.

The chain recombines TRBV10-3 with TRBJ2-1; 8 bases align to TRBD1. Germline CDR1 and CDR2: ENHRY and SYGVKD. Trimming at V came to 1 base and at J to 6 bases, leaving 2 bases not matched to a gene. The CDR3 loop spans 14 amino acids. CDR3 DNA: TGTGCCATCAGTGAGTGGACAGGGACCAATGAGCAGTTCTTC. Encoded protein: CAISEWTGTNEQFF.

The chain couples TRBV11-2 to TRBJ1-6; D uncertain. V was shortened by 1 base and J by 3 bases, with 7 bases between the two germline ends. The CDR3 spans 15 residues. In germline, CDR1 is SGHAT, CDR2 FQNNGV. The CDR3 sequence: CASSLGSGYNSPLHF. The DNA of the CDR3 is TGTGCCAGCAGCTTAGGTTCAGGCTATAATTCACCCCTCCACTTT.

Turning to this clone: The junction does not match germline at one end; this may be a read error. V and J are TRBV6-5 and TRBJ1-2; D possibly corresponds to TRBD1 (6 bases). CDR1 is MNHEY and CDR2 is SVGAGI in the germline V gene. The length of the CDR3 is 11 residues. The CDR3 sequence is CASSEIGAGDF. The CDR3 DNA follows: TGTGCCAGCAGTGAAATAGGGGCAGGGGACTTC.

In this sample, this clone turned up once. The chain combines TRBV9 with TRBJ1-2; D is perhaps TRBD1 (6 bases). Trimming pared 0 bases from V and 8 bases from J, leaving 11 bases between. The CDR3 covers 13 residues. Germline V CDR1 and CDR2: SGDLS, YYNGEE. CDR3 in DNA: TGTGCCAGCAGCGTAGGAGGGGGTGACGGCTACACCTTC. Amino acid sequence: CASSVGGGDGYTF.

The chain recombines TRBV5-1 with TRBJ1-2, with TRBD1 matching over 9 bases. V lost 4 bases, J lost 0 bases, and 4 bases stayed unmatched. The V gene's germline CDR1 is SGHRS and CDR2 YFSETQ. This CDR3 is built from 15 residues. The CDR3 here is CASSIGTGPNYGYTF. The CDR3 DNA sequence: TGCGCCAGCAGCATAGGGACAGGGCCTAACTATGGCTACACCTTC.

The CDR3 region is CASSSGWGRAGANEQFF. Here the CDR3 DNA reads TGTGCCAGCAGCTCCGGGTGGGGGAGGGCCGGCGCGAATGAGCAGTTCTTC. The genes are TRBV7-6 and TRBJ2-1; 7 nucleotides agree with TRBD2. The V segment lost 4 bases and the J segment 7 bases; nucleotides outside the gene matches: 16. The V gene's germline CDR1 is SGHVS and CDR2 FNYEAQ. CDR3 length equals 17 residues.

This sequence joins TRBV19 and TRBJ1-1, with 7 bases identical to TRBD1. The CDR3 extends over 14 amino acids. V gave up 2 bases and J gave up 2 bases; unmatched junction bases: 2. Germline assignment: CDR1 LNHDA and CDR2 SQIVND (reference sequence). The chain's CDR3 is CASSITGANTEAFF. The CDR3 nucleotides read TGTGCCAGTAGTATAACAGGGGCCAACACTGAAGCTTTCTTT.

The rearrangement links TRBV29-1 to TRBJ2-2; D is possibly TRBD2 (5 bases). The CDR3 is 12 residues long. Germline CDR1 and CDR2: SQVTM and ANQGSEA. The V gene lost 4 bases and the J gene lost 4 bases, with 7 bases spanning the gap. Here the CDR3 DNA reads TGCAGCGTTGGAGGGCGCACCGGGGAGCTGTTTTTT. It is translated as CSVGGRTGELFF.

This rearrangement joins TRBV7-8 to TRBJ2-2; TRBD1 aligns across 8 bases. CDR3 length: 16 amino acids. V was pared by 3 bases and J by 1 base, with 4 bases of the junction left unmatched. CDR1 and CDR2 from the germline V gene are SGHVS and FQNEAQ. The CDR3 loop is CASSLRGTGNTGELFF. CDR3 sequence (DNA): TGTGCCAGCAGCTTGAGGGGGACAGGGAACACCGGGGAGCTGTTTTTT.

CDR3 residues: CASRLDRAGANVLTF. DNA of the CDR3: TGTGCCAGCAGACTCGACAGGGCTGGGGCCAACGTCCTGACTTTC. The rearrangement links TRBV6-6 to TRBJ2-6, with 7 positions matching TRBD1. The ends lost 6 bases at V and 2 bases at J; junction bases unmatched: 4. Germline V CDR1 and CDR2: MNHNY, SVGAGI (reference sequence). CDR3 size: 15 residues.